The entry below describes one T cell receptor beta chain. What it binds is unknown. The sample belongs to a study of cytomegalovirus exposure and HLA in healthy donors. Trimming shortened V by 3 bases and J by 1 base, and 13 bases separated the two germline ends. The CDR3 is 16 residues long. CDR1 is MNHNS and CDR2 is SASEGT in the germline V gene. Study-level results: Some V segments could not be told apart, so they were left out, TRBV6-2 and TRBV6-3 among them. Accurate HLA-A and HLA-B prediction from TCR beta sequences was reported for most subjects.

Both 60 Vbeta primers and 13 Jbeta primers went into the PCR. Profiled with immunoSEQ multiplex PCR; TCRdb holds only in-frame clones, not every one. The sample table sets out around 80,000 clones. The V and J genes are TRBV6-1 and TRBJ1-5; possible D gene TRBD1, 6 bases. This sequence originates from a boy aged 5 to 17 in good health and CMV-seronegative. The specimen was PBMCs. CDR3 DNA sequence: TGTGCCAGCAGTGATTTCGGCAGGGGAAGCAATCAGCCCCAGCATTTT. Its translation: CASSDFGRGSNQPQHF.